The source of this T cell receptor beta chain is a study of blood T cell repertoires in COVID-19. Across the study: Donors in the United States, Italy and Spain gave samples during acute or convalescent COVID-19. Nucleic acid was either cDNA or gDNA, and it came from T cells, B-cell-depleted T cells, or PBMCs.

TCRdb's table, derived via immunoSEQ multiplex PCR, lists solely in-frame clones and lacks some. The sample has about 250,000 clones; nearly 90% are singletons. During active infection, Seattle patients enrolled and were then monitored through disease. There are 23 residues in the CDR3. The receptor comes from an older woman with COVID-19, enrolled during active disease. The sample consisted of peripheral blood. The chain uses TRBV12-2 and TRBJ2-6; the DNA was not used to check the table's D call, TRBD1. TRBV12-2 is shown as a pseudogene. The CDR3: CASRQPPRGVTGATLAGANVLTF. CDR3 in DNA: TGTGCAAGTCGCCAACCCCCCAGGGGAGTCACAGGGGCTACCTTAGCTGGGGCCAACGTCCTGACTTTC.